This T cell receptor beta chain was captured in a study of shared clonotypes between healthy human individuals. Overall study results and limits: Specimens sampled were limited to blood, with tissue repertoires likely differing.

With 7 bases removed from V and 5 bases from J, the gap between germline ends came to 6 bases. The CDR3 spans 10 residues. Germline assignment: CDR1 SGDLS and CDR2 YYNGEE. This clone was counted ten times or more. Its antigen is still unknown. An even split of each subset's genomic DNA across several immunoSEQ plates was performed. Original processing notes: In the immunoSEQ data, sequences were junction-only and lacked quality scores, so filtering differed. Data came from immunoSEQ multiplex PCR; TCRdb stores just in-frame clones and leaves some out. From that table come the V and J calls and clone size; the DNA was used to work out D and trimming. The table records some 490,000 clones, approximately 80% of them present only once.

This TCR came from a middle-aged woman in good health. Some clones in this sample may be carry-over from other donors' samples. Sequencing was carried out using PBMCs. The chain recombines TRBV9 with TRBJ1-1; D is undetermined. The CDR3 bases are TGTGCCAGCCCGCGGACTGAAGCTTTCTTT. This codes for CASPRTEAFF.